The 28 T cell receptor beta chains presented below share a single source sample, sequenced in a study of blood T cell repertoires in COVID-19. The protocol was immunoSEQ multiplex PCR, while the TCRdb copy is restricted to in-frame clones and leaves out a portion. The table shows 400,000 to 550,000 clones, with 87% occurring only once. Material: PBMCs or T cells enriched from blood (not recorded which). The receptors here all came from a woman under 30 with acute COVID-19.

The chain carries TRBV29-1 and TRBJ1-4, with no clear D. This CDR3 contains 15 residues. Germline V gives CDR1 SQVTM, CDR2 ANQGSEA. With 4 bases removed from V and 3 bases from J, the gap between germline ends came to 15 bases. CDR3 protein: CSVAVNDNSNEKLFF. Written as DNA, the CDR3 is TGCAGCGTTGCCGTAAACGACAACTCTAATGAAAAACTGTTTTTT.

This clone appeared a single time. The chain carries TRBV7-9 and TRBJ2-1, with D perhaps TRBD1 (6 bases). Germline-derived CDR1 and CDR2 are SEHNR and FQNEAQ (reference sequence). The CDR3 runs 17 residues. Trimming removed 2 bases at V and 0 bases at J, with 14 bases between. The CDR3 bases are TGTGCCAGCAGCTTATCCCTCGACAGGAACTCCTACAATGAGCAGTTCTTC. Protein sequence: CASSLSLDRNSYNEQFF.

The rearrangement joins TRBV19 to TRBJ1-5; D is perhaps TRBD1 (5 bases). Looked up from germline, CDR1 is LNHDA and CDR2 is SQIVND (reference sequence). The V end lost 4 bases, the J end lost 5 bases, and 9 bases lay between the germline ends. This CDR3 is built from 13 residues. For the CDR3, the DNA is TGTGCCAGTAGTAATAGCAGGGATCAGCCCCAGCATTTT. Translated: CASSNSRDQPQHF.

J is TRBJ2-7 and V is TRBV27, with 8 bases that match TRBD1. The CDR3 has 14 amino acids. The germline V gene encodes CDR1 MNHEY and CDR2 SMNVEV (reference sequence). Trimming took 9 bases from V and 0 from J; bases not matched to a gene: 7. The DNA of the CDR3 is TGTGCCAGTCACCGGACAGGGAGCTCCTACGAGCAGTACTTC. Translated: CASHRTGSSYEQYF.

This chain uses TRBV7-9 with TRBJ1-5; D unresolved. V dropped 1 base and J dropped 2 bases, with 12 bases sitting between them. This CDR3 spans 16 amino acids. Germline V gene lookup returns CDR1 SEHNR and CDR2 FQNEAQ (reference sequence). For the CDR3, the DNA is TGTGCCAGCAGCTTAGACGCAGGTTTCGGCAATCAGCCCCAGCATTTT. Protein sequence: CASSLDAGFGNQPQHF.

The chain links TRBV4-1 to TRBJ1-1; D not certain. The germline gives CDR1 MGHRA, CDR2 YSYEKL. This CDR3 is 16 amino acids long. V shed 1 base and J shed 0 bases, with 12 bases lying between them. DNA for the CDR3: TGCGCCAGCAGCCAAGCTGATAGCGCGATGAACACTGAAGCTTTCTTT. This codes for CASSQADSAMNTEAFF.

The chain recombines TRBV11-2 with TRBJ2-2; 7 bases are a match to TRBD2. CDR3 size: 15 residues. Germline trimming cut 6 bases from V and 0 bases from J; bases unmatched to any gene: 4. Germline-derived CDR1 and CDR2 are SGHAT and FQNNGV. In DNA, the CDR3 is TGTGCCAGCAGTTACGGACTAGCGAACACCGGGGAGCTGTTTTTT. It translates to CASSYGLANTGELFF.

This rearrangement joins TRBV7-9 to TRBJ1-2; D call uncertain. CDR1 is SEHNR, CDR2 FQNEAQ, per germline (reference sequence). Trimming took off 1 base at V and 3 bases at J, with 12 bases between the two ends. This CDR3 has 15 amino acids. In DNA, the CDR3 is TGTGCCAGCAGCTTAGAACCAGAGGGATACTATGGCTACACCTTC. Translating it yields CASSLEPEGYYGYTF.

The rearrangement links TRBV3-1 (or the pseudogene TRBV3-2) to TRBJ1-2; 8 bases are shared with TRBD1. V trimming: 0 bases; J trimming: 4 bases; junction bases outside the gene matches: 7. Germline CDR1 is LGHDT and CDR2 is YNNKEL (reference sequence). The CDR3 loop spans 16 amino acids. The CDR3 DNA reads TGTGCCAGCAGCCAAGATTGGCGGACAGGGTCCTATGGCTACACCTTC. Protein: CASSQDWRTGSYGYTF.

The V gene is TRBV2, the J gene TRBJ1-1; possible D gene TRBD1, 5 bases. V gave up 3 bases and J gave up 3 bases, with 11 bases separating them. CDR1 is SNHLY, CDR2 FYNNEI, per germline. The CDR3 runs to 14 residues. Written as DNA, the CDR3 is TGTGCCAGCAGTGACGGGGGAGTCGACACTGAAGCTTTCTTT. It yields the protein CASSDGGVDTEAFF.

The J gene is TRBJ1-3, the V gene TRBV6-5; the match to TRBD1 covers 7 bases. V was pared by 4 bases and J by 4 bases, with 7 bases of the junction left unmatched. The length of the CDR3 is 15 residues. Germline assignment: CDR1 MNHEY and CDR2 SVGAGI. As DNA, the CDR3 is TGTGCCAGCAGTTTCACGACAGGGAGCGGAAACACCATATATTTT. This sequence encodes CASSFTTGSGNTIYF.

J is TRBJ1-4 and V is TRBV6-5; possible D gene TRBD1, 6 bases. V lost 2 bases to trimming and J lost 17 bases, with 24 bases between them. The CDR3 contains 15 residues. The germline gives CDR1 MNHEY, CDR2 SVGAGI. The CDR3 DNA sequence: TGTGCCAGCAGTTACGGTTATGGGACACAAGCCTCCATATTTTTT. Protein sequence: CASSYGYGTQASIFF.

The chain recombines TRBV7-2 with TRBJ2-5; 13 nucleotides line up with TRBD2. V dropped 5 bases and J dropped 1; count of bases not matched to a gene: 7. Germline CDR1 SGHTA, CDR2 FQGNSA. The CDR3 contains 17 residues. CDR3 sequence (DNA): TGTGCCAGCAGCCCTCGGACTAGCGGGAGTGGCCAAGAGACCCAGTACTTC. Translated, it gives CASSPRTSGSGQETQYF.

This chain joins TRBV11-2 and TRBJ2-3, with D perhaps matching TRBD1 (6 bases). CDR1 and CDR2 (germline): SGHAT, FQNNGV. The CDR3 spans 13 residues. V was shortened by 11 bases and J by 2 bases, with 14 bases between the two germline ends. This CDR3 reads CAVQGIFTDTQYF. CDR3 bases: TGTGCCGTACAGGGAATATTCACAGATACGCAGTATTTT.

This clone was detected only once. The chain employs TRBV29-1 and TRBJ1-1; TRBD1 is a possible D gene (5 bases). The germline CDR1 and CDR2 sequences are SQVTM and ANQGSEA. The CDR3 extends over 14 amino acids. With 6 bases removed from V and 0 bases from J, the gap between germline ends came to 14 bases. CDR3 region: CSVVPGILNTEAFF. The CDR3 region has the DNA TGCAGCGTGGTTCCAGGGATTCTGAACACTGAAGCTTTCTTT. Full variable domain (outside the CDR3, taken from reference TRBV29-1 and TRBJ1-1): SAVISQKPSRDICQRGTSLTIQCQVDSQVTMMFWYRQQPGQSLTLIATANQGSEATYESGFVIDKFPISRPNLTFSTLTVSNMSPEDSSIYLCSVVPGILNTEAFFGQGTRLTVV.

The gene calls are TRBV6-5 and TRBJ2-5; 11 bases match TRBD2. The CDR3 consists of 14 residues. Trimming at V came to 5 bases and at J to 4 bases, leaving 3 bases not matched to a gene. The germline V gene encodes CDR1 MNHEY and CDR2 SVGAGI. Here the CDR3 reads CASSTSGSVETQYF. The CDR3 DNA follows: TGTGCCAGCAGTACTAGCGGGAGTGTAGAGACCCAGTACTTC.

The V and J genes are TRBV12-5 and TRBJ1-4, with D maybe TRBD1 (5 bases). The length of the CDR3 is 12 residues. Trimming removed 4 bases at V and 8 bases at J, with 8 bases between. Germline V gene data show CDR1 as LGHNT and CDR2 as FRNRAP. Here the CDR3 DNA reads TGTGCTAGTGGTTCTTCAGGGGAAAAACTGTTTTTT. Translated: CASGSSGEKLFF.

This chain uses TRBV29-1 with TRBJ2-3; TRBD2 agrees at 14 bases. CDR1 is SQVTM and CDR2 is ANQGSEA in the germline V gene. There are 14 residues in the CDR3. J gave up 6 bases and V 7 bases, and 6 bases lay outside the gene matches. The CDR3 spells CSATSGRAVDTQYF. The DNA for the CDR3 is TGCAGCGCGACTAGCGGGAGGGCCGTGGATACGCAGTATTTT.

This chain's CDR3 is CASSLGPGGRDEQFF. DNA of the CDR3: TGTGCCAGCAGCTTGGGCCCCGGGGGGAGGGATGAGCAGTTCTTC. The chain employs TRBV5-4 and TRBJ2-1; 7 nucleotides line up with TRBD2. Unmatched junction bases numbered 8, after V lost 0 bases and J lost 8 bases. The germline V gene has CDR1 SGHNT and CDR2 YYREEE (reference sequence). This CDR3 is built from 15 residues.

J is TRBJ1-5 and V is TRBV6-5; 9 bases line up with TRBD1. This CDR3 comprises 15 residues. CDR1 is MNHEY, CDR2 SVGAGI, per germline. The ends lost 6 bases at V and 7 bases at J; junction bases unmatched: 10. The chain's CDR3 is CASSPGQGRFQPQHF. The CDR3 DNA sequence: TGTGCCAGCAGCCCCGGACAGGGGAGATTCCAGCCCCAGCATTTT.

The V and J genes are TRBV7-9 and TRBJ1-3; 7 bases map to TRBD1. The CDR3 is 14 amino acids. Germline V gives CDR1 SEHNR, CDR2 FQNEAQ (reference sequence). Trimming at V came to 5 bases and at J to 4 bases, leaving 5 bases not matched to a gene. The CDR3 here is CASSATGAGNTIYF. In DNA form, the CDR3 reads TGTGCCAGCAGCGCCACAGGGGCCGGAAACACCATATATTTT.

The chain couples TRBV4-3 to TRBJ2-2; tentatively, D is TRBD2 (6 bases). Trimming cost V 0 bases and J 4 bases, with 9 bases left between them. The CDR3 contains 15 residues. Germline CDR1 is LGHNA and CDR2 is YSLEER. CDR3 bases: TGCGCCAGCAGCCAAGAACCGGGACTCACCGGGGAGCTGTTTTTT. This encodes CASSQEPGLTGELFF.

The chain employs TRBV5-5 and TRBJ2-7; TRBD2 is a possible D gene (6 bases). The CDR3 runs 15 residues. CDR1 and CDR2 from the germline V gene are SGHKS and YYEKEE (reference sequence). Trimming shortened V by 0 bases and J by 3 bases, and 13 bases separated the two germline ends. CDR3 DNA: TGTGCCAGCAGCTTGGATTCCCTAGCGAGCTACGAGCAGTACTTC. Translated: CASSLDSLASYEQYF.

This chain connects TRBV5-6 to TRBJ1-2, with 9 bases identical to TRBD1. The ends lost 4 bases at V and 2 bases at J; junction bases unmatched: 12. The CDR3 extends over 17 amino acids. Germline CDR1 and CDR2: SGHDT and YYEEEE. The CDR3 loop is CASSTPWGQGGNYGYTF. The CDR3 nucleotides read TGTGCCAGCAGCACCCCGTGGGGACAGGGAGGAAACTATGGCTACACCTTC.

The V and J genes are TRBV2 and TRBJ2-3; D is ambiguous. This CDR3 is 14 amino acids long. V was pared by 5 bases and J by 2 bases, with 11 bases between. From germline, CDR1 is SNHLY and CDR2 FYNNEI. This chain's CDR3 is CASSLLVITDTQYF. CDR3 nucleotides: TGTGCCAGCAGTTTACTGGTAATCACAGATACGCAGTATTTT. The full variable domain, completed using reference TRBV2 and TRBJ2-3, is EPEVTQTPSHQVTQMGQEVILRCVPISNHLYFYWYRQILGQKVEFLVSFYNNEISEKSEIFDDQFSVERPDGSNFTLKIRSTKLEDSAMYFCASSLLVITDTQYFGPGTRLTVL.

In DNA, the CDR3 is TGTGCCAGCAGCGTCGGGGACACCGACACCGGGGAGCTGTTTTTT. This sequence encodes CASSVGDTDTGELFF. The rearrangement uses TRBV9 and TRBJ2-2; D possibly corresponds to TRBD1 (6 bases). The CDR3 runs 15 residues. Deletions cut 2 bases from V and 3 bases from J, with 11 bases between. The germline V gene has CDR1 SGDLS and CDR2 YYNGEE.

The rearrangement links TRBV6-5 to TRBJ1-3; D gene uncertain. Trimming took off 7 bases at V and 0 bases at J, with 7 bases between the two ends. The CDR3 contains 13 residues. CDR1 and CDR2 (germline): MNHEY, SVGAGI. CDR3 region: CASKEVSGNTIYF. As DNA, the CDR3 is TGTGCCAGCAAGGAGGTCTCTGGAAACACCATATATTTT.

The J gene is TRBJ2-7, the V gene TRBV7-2; D not certain. V was shortened by 0 bases and J by 0 bases, with 9 bases between the two germline ends. The CDR3 extends over 15 amino acids. Germline CDR1 is SGHTA and CDR2 is FQGNSA. The CDR3 DNA follows: TGTGCCAGCAGCTTAGCGCAGTCCAGCTCCTACGAGCAGTACTTC. Translated: CASSLAQSSSYEQYF.